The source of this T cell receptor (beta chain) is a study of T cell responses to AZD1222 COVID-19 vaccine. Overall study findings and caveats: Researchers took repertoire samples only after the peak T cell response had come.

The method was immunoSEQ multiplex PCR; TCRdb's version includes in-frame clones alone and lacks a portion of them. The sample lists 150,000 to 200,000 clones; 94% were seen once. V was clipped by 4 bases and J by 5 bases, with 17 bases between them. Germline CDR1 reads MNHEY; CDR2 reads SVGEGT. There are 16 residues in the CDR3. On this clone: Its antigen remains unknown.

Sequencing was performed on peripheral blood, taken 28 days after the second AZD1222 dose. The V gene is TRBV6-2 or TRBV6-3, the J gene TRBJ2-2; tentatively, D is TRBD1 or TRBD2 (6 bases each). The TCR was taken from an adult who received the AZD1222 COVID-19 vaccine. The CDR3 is CASSSYLGGGTGELFF. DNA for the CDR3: TGTGCCAGCAGTTCTTACCTCGGAGGGGGGACCGGGGAGCTGTTTTTT.